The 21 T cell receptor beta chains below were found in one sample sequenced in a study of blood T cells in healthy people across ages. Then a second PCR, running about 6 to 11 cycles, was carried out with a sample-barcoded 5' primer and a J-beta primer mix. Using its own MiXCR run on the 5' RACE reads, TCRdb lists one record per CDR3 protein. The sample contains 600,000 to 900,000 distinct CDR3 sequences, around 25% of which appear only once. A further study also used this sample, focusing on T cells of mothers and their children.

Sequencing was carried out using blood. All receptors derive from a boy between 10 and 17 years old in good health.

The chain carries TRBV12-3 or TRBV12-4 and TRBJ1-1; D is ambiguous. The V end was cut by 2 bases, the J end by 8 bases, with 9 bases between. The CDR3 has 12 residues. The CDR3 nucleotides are TGTGCCAGCAGTTTATCGAGTGTCGAAGCTTTCTTT. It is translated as CASSLSSVEAFF.

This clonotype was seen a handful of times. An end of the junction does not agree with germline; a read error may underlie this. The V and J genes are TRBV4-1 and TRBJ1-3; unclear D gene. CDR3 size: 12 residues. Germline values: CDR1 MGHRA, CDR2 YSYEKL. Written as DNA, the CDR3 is TGCGCCAGCCGTGGCTCTGGAAACGCCATATATTTT. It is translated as CASRGSGNAIYF.

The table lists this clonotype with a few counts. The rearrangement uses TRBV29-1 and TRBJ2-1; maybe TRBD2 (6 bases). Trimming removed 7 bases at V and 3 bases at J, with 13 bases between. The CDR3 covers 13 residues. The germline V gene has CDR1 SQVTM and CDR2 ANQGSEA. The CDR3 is CSAAFGGYNEQFF. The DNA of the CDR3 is TGCAGCGCCGCGTTCGGGGGCTACAATGAGCAGTTCTTC.

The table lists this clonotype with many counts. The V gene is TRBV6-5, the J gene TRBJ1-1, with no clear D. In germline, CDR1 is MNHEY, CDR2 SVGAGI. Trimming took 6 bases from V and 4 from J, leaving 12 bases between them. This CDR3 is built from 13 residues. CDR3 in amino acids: CASRPGRSTEAFF. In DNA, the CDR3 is TGTGCCAGCAGACCCGGACGGTCCACTGAAGCTTTCTTT.

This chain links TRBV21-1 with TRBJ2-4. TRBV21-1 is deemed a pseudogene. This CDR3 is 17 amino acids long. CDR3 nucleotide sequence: TGTGCCAGCAGCAAAGGTAGAGATACTTCAGCCAAAAACATTCAGTACTTC. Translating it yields CASSKGRDTSAKNIQYF.

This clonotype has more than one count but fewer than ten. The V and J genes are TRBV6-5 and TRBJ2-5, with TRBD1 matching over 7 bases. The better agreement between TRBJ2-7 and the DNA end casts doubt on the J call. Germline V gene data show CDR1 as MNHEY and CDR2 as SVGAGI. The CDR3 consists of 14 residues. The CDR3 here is CASSYAGTAYEQYF. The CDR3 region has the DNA TGTGCCAGCAGTTATGCAGGGACAGCCTACGAGCAGTACTTC.

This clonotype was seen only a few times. CDR3 in DNA: TGTGCCAGCAAGGGAAAGGTAGCGGGGGCCTACGAGCAGTACTTC. This codes for CASKGKVAGAYEQYF. The rearrangement links TRBV6-1 to TRBJ2-7, with TRBD2 identical over 9 bases. Germline V gives CDR1 MNHNS, CDR2 SASEGT. V was clipped by 7 bases and J by 2 bases; unmatched bases: 9. This CDR3 contains 15 residues.

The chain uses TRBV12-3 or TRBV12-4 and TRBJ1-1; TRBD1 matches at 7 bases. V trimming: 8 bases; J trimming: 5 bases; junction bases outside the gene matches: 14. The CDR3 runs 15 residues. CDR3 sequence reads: CASLELTGYVTEAFF. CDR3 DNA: TGTGCCAGCCTGGAGTTGACAGGGTATGTAACTGAAGCTTTCTTT.

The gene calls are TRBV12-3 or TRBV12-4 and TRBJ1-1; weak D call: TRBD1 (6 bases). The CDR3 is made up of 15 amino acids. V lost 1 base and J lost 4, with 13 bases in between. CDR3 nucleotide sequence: TGTGCCAGCAGTTTAGATCCTCTCAGGGGCACTGAAGCTTTCTTT. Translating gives CASSLDPLRGTEAFF.

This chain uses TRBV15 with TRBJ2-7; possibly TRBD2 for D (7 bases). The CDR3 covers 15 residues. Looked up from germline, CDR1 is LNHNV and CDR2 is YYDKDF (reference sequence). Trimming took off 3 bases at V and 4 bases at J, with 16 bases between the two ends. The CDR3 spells CATSRAQGAGYEQYF. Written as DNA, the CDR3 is TGTGCCACCAGCAGGGCACAGGGAGCGGGATACGAGCAGTACTTC.

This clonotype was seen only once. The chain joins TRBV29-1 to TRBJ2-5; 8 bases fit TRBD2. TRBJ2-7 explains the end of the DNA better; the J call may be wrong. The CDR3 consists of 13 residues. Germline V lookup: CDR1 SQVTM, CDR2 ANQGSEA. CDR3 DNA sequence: TGCAGCGCCGAGAGCGGGGGTGGGTACGAGCAGTACTTC. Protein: CSAESGGGYEQYF.

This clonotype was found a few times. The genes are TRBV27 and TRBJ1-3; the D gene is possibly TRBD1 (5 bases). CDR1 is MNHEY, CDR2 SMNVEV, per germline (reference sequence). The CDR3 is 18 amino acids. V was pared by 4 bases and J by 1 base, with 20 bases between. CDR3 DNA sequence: TGTGCCAGCAGTTGGGAGGGGACCAGGTGGAATTCTGGAAACACCATATATTTT. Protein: CASSWEGTRWNSGNTIYF.

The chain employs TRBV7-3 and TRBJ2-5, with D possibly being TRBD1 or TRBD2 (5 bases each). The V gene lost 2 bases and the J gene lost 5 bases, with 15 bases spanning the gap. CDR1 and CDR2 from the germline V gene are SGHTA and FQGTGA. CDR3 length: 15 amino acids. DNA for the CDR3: TGTGCCAGCAGCTTAGATCATCGGGGCCGGGAGACCCAGTACTTC. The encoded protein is CASSLDHRGRETQYF.

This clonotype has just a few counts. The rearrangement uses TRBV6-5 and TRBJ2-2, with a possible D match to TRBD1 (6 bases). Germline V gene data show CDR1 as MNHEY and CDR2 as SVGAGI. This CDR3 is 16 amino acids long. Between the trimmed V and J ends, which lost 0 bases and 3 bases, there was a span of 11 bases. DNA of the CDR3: TGTGCCAGCAGTTACTCGGCAGGGGAGTACACCGGGGAGCTGTTTTTT. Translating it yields CASSYSAGEYTGELFF.

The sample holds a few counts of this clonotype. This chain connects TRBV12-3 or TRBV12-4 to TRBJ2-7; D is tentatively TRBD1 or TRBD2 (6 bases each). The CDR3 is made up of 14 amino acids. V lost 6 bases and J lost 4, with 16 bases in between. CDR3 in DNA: TGTGCCAGCAGCCGCGAGAGGGGGGTGTACGAGCAGTACTTC. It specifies CASSRERGVYEQYF.

The CDR3 loop reads CASSEVPTDTQYF. In DNA form, the CDR3 reads TGTGCCAGCAGTGAGGTACCAACAGATACGCAGTATTTT. The chain is built from TRBV6-1 and TRBJ2-3; D gene uncertain. The CDR3 has 13 residues. Germline V gene lookup returns CDR1 MNHNS and CDR2 SASEGT. Trimming cost V 3 bases and J 3 bases, with 7 bases left between them.

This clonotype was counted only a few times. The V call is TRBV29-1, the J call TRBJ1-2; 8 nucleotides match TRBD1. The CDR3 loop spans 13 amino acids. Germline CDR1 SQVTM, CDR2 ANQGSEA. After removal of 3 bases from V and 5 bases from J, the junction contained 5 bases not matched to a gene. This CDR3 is CSVDLQGGYGYTF. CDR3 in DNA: TGCAGCGTTGACCTACAGGGGGGGTATGGCTACACCTTC.

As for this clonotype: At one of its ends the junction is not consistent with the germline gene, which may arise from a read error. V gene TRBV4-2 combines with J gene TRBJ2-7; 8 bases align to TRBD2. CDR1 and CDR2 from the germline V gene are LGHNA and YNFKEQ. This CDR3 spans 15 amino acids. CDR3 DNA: TGTGCCAGCAGGCCTATCAGCGGGGGCCCATACGAACAGTACTTC. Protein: CASRPISGGPYEQYF.

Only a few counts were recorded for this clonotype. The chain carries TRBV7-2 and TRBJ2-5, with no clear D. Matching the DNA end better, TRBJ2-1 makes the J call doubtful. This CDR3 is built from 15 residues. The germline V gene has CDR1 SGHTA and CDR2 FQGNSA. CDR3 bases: TGTGCCAGCAGCCGTTCCAGGCTAGGTAGGAATGAGCAGTTCTTC. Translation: CASSRSRLGRNEQFF.

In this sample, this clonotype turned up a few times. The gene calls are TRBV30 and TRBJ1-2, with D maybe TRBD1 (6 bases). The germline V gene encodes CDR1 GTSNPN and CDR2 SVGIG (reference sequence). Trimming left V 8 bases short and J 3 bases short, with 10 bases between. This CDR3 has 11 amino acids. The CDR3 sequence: CAGRGHYGYTF. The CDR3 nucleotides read TGTGCCGGCAGGGGACACTATGGCTACACCTTC.

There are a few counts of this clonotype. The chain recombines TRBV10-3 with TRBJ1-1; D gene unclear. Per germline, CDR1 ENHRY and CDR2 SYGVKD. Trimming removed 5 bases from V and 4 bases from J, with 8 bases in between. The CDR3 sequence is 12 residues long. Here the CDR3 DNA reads TGTGCCATCAGTCCCGGGAGCACTGAAGCTTTCTTT. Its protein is CAISPGSTEAFF.